The rows below give T cell receptor beta chains drawn from one sample of a study of liver allograft versus peripheral blood T cells. TCRdb reanalysed the reads using MiXCR and keeps one entry per CDR3 protein. The repertoire has approximately 9,000 distinct CDR3 sequences, under 20% of them found once; the top ten carry around 23%. The receptors shown here come from a human patient who had a liver transplant. A share of the T cells may be of graft donor origin. The CDR3 runs from the conserved cysteine through the conserved F or W. A D gene is named only where the DNA matches it firmly. The size entry is marked missing in some rows and otherwise reads once, few, many or a size class.

j_call,clone_size,d_call,v_call,cdr3_aa,cdr3_nt
TRBJ1-1,many,NA,TRBV6-5,CASSVRGDRGLTEAFF,TGTGCCAGCAGCGTTCGGGGCGACCGAGGCCTGACTGAAGCTTTCTTT
TRBJ1-1,NA,NA,TRBV13,CASSKGAGNTEAFF,TGTGCCAGCAGTAAGGGAGCGGGCAACACTGAAGCTTTCTTT
TRBJ1-2,few,NA,TRBV9,CASSVQSHAPLTSLHYGYTF,TGTGCCAGCAGCGTGCAGTCACACGCGCCTCTCACCTCCCTACACTATGGCTACACCTTC
TRBJ2-3,NA,NA,TRBV12-3/TRBV12-4,CASSLLGQRTDTQYF,TGTGCCAGCAGTTTACTTGGACAGCGCACAGATACGCAGTATTTT
TRBJ1-2,medium-sized,TRBD1,TRBV9,CASSVGTGKSRLYGYTF,TGTGCCAGCAGCGTAGGGACAGGGAAATCGAGGTTATATGGCTACACCTTC
TRBJ1-1,medium-sized,NA,TRBV15,CATSGSANTEAFF,TGTGCCACCAGCGGCTCCGCGAACACTGAAGCTTTCTTT
TRBJ2-1,few,NA,TRBV11-2,CASSLGEKCEFF,TGTGCCAGCAGCCTAGGCGAGAAGTGTGAGTTCTTC
TRBJ1-1,NA,NA,TRBV7-9,CASSLTAQNTEAFF,TGTGCCAGCAGCTTAACAGCCCAGAACACTGAAGCTTTCTTT
TRBJ2-7,NA,NA,TRBV11-2,CASSLVGGAHEQYF,TGTGCCAGCAGCTTAGTGGGGGGGGCGCACGAGCAGTACTTC
TRBJ1-1,NA,NA,TRBV5-6,CASSLGLGVNTEAFF,TGTGCCAGCAGCTTGGGGCTGGGAGTGAACACTGAAGCTTTCTTT
TRBJ1-1,NA,TRBD1,TRBV10-1,CASSESGTGGNTEAFF,TGCGCCAGCAGTGAATCCGGGACAGGGGGGAACACTGAAGCTTTCTTT